These T cell receptor beta chains were read from a single sample in a study of early T cells in non-severe SARS-CoV-2 infection. TCRdb fed the 5' RACE reads into MiXCR, producing one record per CDR3 protein. The table shows about 30,000 distinct CDR3 sequences, with roughly 5.4% occurring only once. The sequenced sample consisted of whole blood. These receptors came from an adult who was a healthcare worker with PCR-confirmed SARS-CoV-2 infection or an uninfected control (not recorded which). Each CDR3 is given with its conserved first and last residue. The order of the fields is V gene, D gene, clone size, CDR3 length, J gene, CDR3 DNA, CDR3 protein. A D gene is named only where the DNA matches it firmly. Only part of the rows carry a size: once, few, many, or a class if the clone is expanded.

TRBV27	TRBD1	.	19	TRBJ1-4	TGTGCCAGCAGTTTAAGGCCCGTAACAGGGGATTGGGCTAATGAAAAACTGTTTTTT	CASSLRPVTGDWANEKLFF
TRBV20-1	.	many	14	TRBJ2-7	TGCAGTGCCGCACGAGGGAGAACTTCATACGAGCAGTACTTC	CSAARGRTSYEQYF
TRBV28	TRBD1	many	16	TRBJ2-2	TGTGCCAGCGCCCCATGGACAGGAAAGGCGAATGCGGAGCTGTTTTTT	CASAPWTGKANAELFF
TRBV28	.	many	14	TRBJ1-1	TGTGCCAGCAGTCTTCACGGAAAGAACACTGAAGCTTTCTTT	CASSLHGKNTEAFF
TRBV5-8	.	many	14	TRBJ1-5	TGTGCCAGCAGCCCCGGCCATAGCAATCAGCCCCAGCATTTT	CASSPGHSNQPQHF
TRBV14	.	once	16	TRBJ2-1	TGTGCCAGCAGCCAATTATCAGGCGGGAAGTACAATGAGCAGTTCTTC	CASSQLSGGKYNEQFF
TRBV7-6	.	few	15	TRBJ2-1	TGTGCCAGCAGCTCCCGCCTCAAGGAGATCAATGAGCAGTTCTTC	CASSSRLKEINEQFF
TRBV7-8	TRBD1	many	16	TRBJ2-7	TGTGCCAGCAGCTTAGGAGTGTCGGGACAGGGGTCCGAGCAGTACTTC	CASSLGVSGQGSEQYF
TRBV28	.	few	15	TRBJ2-7	TGTGCCAGCAGTTTAAGATCCCCGCGCAGCTCGTGGCAGTACTTC	CASSLRSPRSSWQYF
TRBV9	TRBD2	.	15	TRBJ2-1	TGTGCCAGCAGCGTAGAAGCGGGAGGTTTGAGTGAGCAGTTCTTC	CASSVEAGGLSEQFF
TRBV19	TRBD1	many	13	TRBJ1-1	TGTGCCAGTAGTAGGTCTGGACAGGACGAAGCTTTCTTT	CASSRSGQDEAFF
TRBV14	TRBD2	medium-sized	19	TRBJ2-1	TGTGCCAGCAGCCAAGAGTTGATCGGGCGCCTAGCGGGAGGCAATGAGCAGTTCTTC	CASSQELIGRLAGGNEQFF
TRBV20-1	.	few	15	TRBJ2-7	TGCAGTGCTAGAAACCCACAGGTTCGCTCCTACGAGCAGTACTTC	CSARNPQVRSYEQYF
TRBV28	.	medium-sized	14	TRBJ2-7	TGTGCCAGCAGCTCCCATGAAACGCGCTCGGGGCAGTACTTC	CASSSHETRSGQYF
TRBV28	TRBD2	few	17	TRBJ2-3	TGTGCCAGCAGTTTCTCCAGAAGACTAGCGGGAGCAGATACGCAGTATTTT	CASSFSRRLAGADTQYF
TRBV12-3/TRBV12-4	.	.	14	TRBJ2-2	TGTGCCAGCAGTCCGACTAGGGTCACCGGGGAGCTGTTTTTT	CASSPTRVTGELFF
TRBV7-2	.	.	14	TRBJ1-2	TGTGCCAGCAGCTTAGTCCGGGGAAGCTATGGCTACACCTTC	CASSLVRGSYGYTF
TRBV28	.	few	16	TRBJ1-2	TGTGCCAGCAGTTTTTATGGCGGGGGCTCTAACTATGGCTACACCTTC	CASSFYGGGSNYGYTF
TRBV20-1	TRBD2	few	14	TRBJ2-1	TGCAGTGCCACTAGCGGAAGCTCCTACAATGAGCAGTTCTTC	CSATSGSSYNEQFF
TRBV7-2	.	many	12	TRBJ2-3	TGTGCCAGCAGCTTAGACCTGGGTACGCAGTATTTT	CASSLDLGTQYF
TRBV20-1	.	many	15	TRBJ1-5	TGCAGTGCTATAAGGGGGACATATAGCAATCAGCCCCAGCATTTT	CSAIRGTYSNQPQHF
TRBV7-9	.	.	15	TRBJ1-1	TGTGCCAGCAGCTTGTTGACGGGCAGAGAAACTGAAGCTTTCTTT	CASSLLTGRETEAFF
TRBV18	.	.	17	TRBJ2-5	TGTGCCAGCTCACCCTACACTGCCAAAATAAATCCAGAGACCCAGTACTTC	CASSPYTAKINPETQYF
TRBV7-2	TRBD1	many	14	TRBJ2-7	TGTGCCAGCAGCATTGGGACAGGGGGCGCGGTTCAGTACTTC	CASSIGTGGAVQYF
TRBV20-1	.	.	10	TRBJ2-7	TGCAGTGCTAGTTGGGACGAGCAGTACTTC	CSASWDEQYF
TRBV14	TRBD2	.	16	TRBJ2-7	TGTGCCAGCAGCCCATTTCTGACGGGAGGGTCGGGTGAGCAGTACTTC	CASSPFLTGGSGEQYF
TRBV5-1	TRBD2	many	15	TRBJ2-3	TGCGCCAGCAGCCTTGGGACTAGCGGGACAGATACGCAGTATTTT	CASSLGTSGTDTQYF
TRBV7-8	TRBD1	.	16	TRBJ2-3	TGTGCCAGCAGCTCTCGACAGGGGATATACACAGATACGCAGTATTTT	CASSSRQGIYTDTQYF
TRBV4-3	.	many	17	TRBJ2-2	TGCGCCAGCAGCCAAGATCGGCGGCAGGAGAACACCGGGGAGCTGTTTTTT	CASSQDRRQENTGELFF
TRBV4-3	TRBD1	many	14	TRBJ1-1	TGCGCCAGCAGCCATGACAGGGGGCGGACTGAAGCTTTCTTT	CASSHDRGRTEAFF
TRBV7-9	.	.	12	TRBJ1-1	TGTGCCAGCAGCAACCAAATCACTGAAGCTTTCTTT	CASSNQITEAFF